This T cell receptor beta chain is from a study of T cells in Graves' hyperthyroidism and ophthalmopathy. The study's findings and limits: Most thyroid clonotypes expanded above 0.001 were also detected in blood.

Amplification of TCR beta CDR3 regions used RNA as the template. The TCR CDR3 was amplified in a first-round RT-PCR using the HTBI primer set. TCRdb redid the calling of the multiplex PCR reads with MiXCR, one entry per CDR3 protein. This table has a few hundred thousand distinct CDR3 sequences, 15% to 20% appearing once. This clonotype has a count of ten or more. The antigen is not known. At least 3 on the Clinical Activity Score was recorded for ophthalmopathy patients, who also had NOSPECS grade at least 4 and duration under 3 months. Each diagnosis drew on symptoms, thyroxine, TRAb, thyroid ultrasound and orbital computed tomography findings. The PBMCs were taken from over 9.5 ml of fresh peripheral blood. The clonotype originates from a woman aged 25-40 years with Graves' ophthalmopathy. The sequenced sample was blood.

Written as DNA, the CDR3 is TGTGCCAGCAAAGGGGAAGGGGCTAACTCACCCCTCCACTTT. This gives the protein CASKGEGANSPLHF. The J gene is TRBJ1-6, the V gene TRBV7-8; tentative D call: TRBD1 (5 bases). The germline V gene has CDR1 SGHVS and CDR2 FQNEAQ. V was clipped by 7 bases and J by 10 bases, with 17 bases between them. The CDR3 runs 14 residues.